This record covers a single T cell receptor beta chain. The data originate from a study of blood T cell repertoires in COVID-19. Trimming pared 6 bases from V and 10 bases from J, leaving 18 bases between. The CDR3 extends over 13 amino acids. CDR1 and CDR2 (germline): MNHEY, SVGAGI. Sequencing used immunoSEQ multiplex PCR; TCRdb keeps in-frame clones, though not all of them. In the table there are about 99,000 clones, 90% to 95% of which are singletons. Specimen: peripheral blood. The sequence was obtained from a human donor in a cohort sampled during active COVID-19. The chain is built from TRBV6-5 and TRBJ1-1; possible D gene TRBD1, 5 bases. The CDR3 nucleotides are TGTGCCAGCAGAATTACCCAAGCGGGGGTAGCTTTCTTT. It encodes CASRITQAGVAFF.